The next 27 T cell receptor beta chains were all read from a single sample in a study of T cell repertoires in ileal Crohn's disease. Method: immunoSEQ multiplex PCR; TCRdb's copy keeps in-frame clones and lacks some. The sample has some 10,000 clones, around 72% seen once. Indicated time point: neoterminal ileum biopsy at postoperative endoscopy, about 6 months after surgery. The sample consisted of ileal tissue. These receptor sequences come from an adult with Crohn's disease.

CDR3: CATSGTSGGDTQYF. The CDR3 DNA sequence: TGTGCCACCTCAGGGACTAGCGGGGGAGATACGCAGTATTTT. This chain links TRBV6-1 with TRBJ2-3; 14 nucleotides agree with TRBD2. CDR1 MNHNS and CDR2 SASEGT come from the germline V gene. The CDR3 length is 14 residues. V lost 10 bases to trimming and J lost 5 bases; unmatched junction nucleotides: 5.

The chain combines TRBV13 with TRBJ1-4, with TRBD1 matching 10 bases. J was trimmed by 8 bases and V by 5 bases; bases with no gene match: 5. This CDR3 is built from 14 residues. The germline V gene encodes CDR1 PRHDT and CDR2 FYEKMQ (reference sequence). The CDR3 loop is CASSRDRGLEKLFF. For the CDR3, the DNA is TGTGCCAGCAGCCGGGACAGGGGATTGGAAAAACTGTTTTTT. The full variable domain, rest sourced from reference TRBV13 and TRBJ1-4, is AAGVIQSPRHLIKEKRETATLKCYPIPRHDTVYWYQQGPGQDPQFLISFYEKMQSDKGSIPDRFSAQQFSDYHSELNMSSLELGDSALYFCASSRDRGLEKLFFGSGTQLSVL.

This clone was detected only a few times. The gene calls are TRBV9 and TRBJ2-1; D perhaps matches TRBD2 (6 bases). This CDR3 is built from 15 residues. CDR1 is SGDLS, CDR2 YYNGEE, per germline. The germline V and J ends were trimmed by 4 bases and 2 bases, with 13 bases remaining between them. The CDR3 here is CASSPSGHTYNEQFF. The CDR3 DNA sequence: TGTGCCAGCAGCCCCAGCGGGCACACCTACAATGAGCAGTTCTTC. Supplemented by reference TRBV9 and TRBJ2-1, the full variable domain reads DSGVTQTPKHLITATGQRVTLRCSPRSGDLSVYWYQQSLDQGLQFLIQYYNGEERAKGNILERFSAQQFPDLHSELNLSSLELGDSALYFCASSPSGHTYNEQFFGPGTRLTVL.

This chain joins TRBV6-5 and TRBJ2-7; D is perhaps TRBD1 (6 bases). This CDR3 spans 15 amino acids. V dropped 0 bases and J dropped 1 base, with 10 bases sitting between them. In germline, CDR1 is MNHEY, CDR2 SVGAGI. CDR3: CASSYSGHESYEQYF. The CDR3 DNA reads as TGTGCCAGCAGTTACTCGGGACACGAATCCTACGAGCAGTACTTC.

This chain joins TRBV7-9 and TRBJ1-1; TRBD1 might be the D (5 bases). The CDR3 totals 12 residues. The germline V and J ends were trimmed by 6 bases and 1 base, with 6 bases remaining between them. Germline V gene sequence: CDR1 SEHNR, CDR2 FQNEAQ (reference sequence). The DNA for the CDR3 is TGTGCCAGCAGTAGGGGGAACACTGAAGCTTTCTTT. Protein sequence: CASSRGNTEAFF.

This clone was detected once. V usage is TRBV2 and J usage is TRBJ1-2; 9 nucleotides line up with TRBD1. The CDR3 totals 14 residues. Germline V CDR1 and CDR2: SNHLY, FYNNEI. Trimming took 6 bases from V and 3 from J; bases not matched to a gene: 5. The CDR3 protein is CASRGQGDHYGYTF. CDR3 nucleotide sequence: TGTGCCAGCAGGGGACAGGGCGACCACTATGGCTACACCTTC.

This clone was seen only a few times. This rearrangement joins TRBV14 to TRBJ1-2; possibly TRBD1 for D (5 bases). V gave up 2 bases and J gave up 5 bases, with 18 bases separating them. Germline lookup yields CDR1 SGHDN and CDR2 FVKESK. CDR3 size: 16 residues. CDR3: CASSQQGRPGEYGYTF. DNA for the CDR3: TGTGCCAGCAGCCAACAGGGCCGGCCGGGAGAATATGGCTACACCTTC.

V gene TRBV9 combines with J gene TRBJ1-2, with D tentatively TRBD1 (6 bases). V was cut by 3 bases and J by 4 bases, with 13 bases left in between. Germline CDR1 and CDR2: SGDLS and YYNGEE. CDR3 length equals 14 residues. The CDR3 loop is CASSATGLGYGYTF. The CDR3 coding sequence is TGTGCCAGCAGCGCAACAGGGTTGGGCTATGGCTACACCTTC.

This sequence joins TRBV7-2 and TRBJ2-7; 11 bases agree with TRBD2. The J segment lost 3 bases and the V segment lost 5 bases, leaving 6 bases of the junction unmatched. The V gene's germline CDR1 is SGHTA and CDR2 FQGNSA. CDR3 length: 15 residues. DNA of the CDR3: TGTGCCAGCAGCAACTTAGCGGGGGGGTACTACGAGCAGTACTTC. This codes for CASSNLAGGYYEQYF.

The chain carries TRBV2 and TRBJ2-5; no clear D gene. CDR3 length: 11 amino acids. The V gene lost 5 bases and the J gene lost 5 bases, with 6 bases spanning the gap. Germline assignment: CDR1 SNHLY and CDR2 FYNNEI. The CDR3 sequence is CASSLEETQYF. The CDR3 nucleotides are TGTGCCAGCAGTTTAGAGGAGACCCAGTACTTC.

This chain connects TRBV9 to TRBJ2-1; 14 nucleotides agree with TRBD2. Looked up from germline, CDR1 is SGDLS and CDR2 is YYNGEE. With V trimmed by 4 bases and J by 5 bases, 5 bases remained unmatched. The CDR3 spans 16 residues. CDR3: CASSSKTSGGDNEQFF. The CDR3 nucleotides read TGTGCCAGCAGCTCCAAGACTAGCGGGGGGGACAATGAGCAGTTCTTC.

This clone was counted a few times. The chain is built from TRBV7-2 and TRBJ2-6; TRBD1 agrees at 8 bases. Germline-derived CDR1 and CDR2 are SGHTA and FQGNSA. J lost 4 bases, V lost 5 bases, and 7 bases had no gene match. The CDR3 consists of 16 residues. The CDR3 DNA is TGTGCCAGCAGCCTCCGGACAGGGTACGGGGCCAACGTCCTGACTTTC. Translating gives CASSLRTGYGANVLTF.

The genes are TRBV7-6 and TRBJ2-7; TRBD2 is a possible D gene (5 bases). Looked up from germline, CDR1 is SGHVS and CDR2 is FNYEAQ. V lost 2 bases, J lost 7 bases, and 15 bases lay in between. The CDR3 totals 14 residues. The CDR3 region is CASSLTEGSGEQYF. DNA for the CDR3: TGTGCCAGCAGCTTAACCGAGGGTTCGGGGGAGCAGTACTTC. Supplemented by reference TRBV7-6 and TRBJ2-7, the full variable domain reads GAGVSQSPRYKVTKRGQDVALRCDPISGHVSLYWYRQALGQGPEFLTYFNYEAQQDKSGLPNDRFSAERPEGSISTLTIQRTEQRDSAMYRCASSLTEGSGEQYFGPGTRLTVT.

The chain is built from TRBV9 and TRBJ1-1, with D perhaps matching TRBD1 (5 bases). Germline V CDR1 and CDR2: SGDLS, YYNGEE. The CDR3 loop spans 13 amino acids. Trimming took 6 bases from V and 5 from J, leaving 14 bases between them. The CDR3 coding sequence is TGTGCCAGCACCCAGGGCGAGAATACTGAAGCTTTCTTT. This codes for CASTQGENTEAFF. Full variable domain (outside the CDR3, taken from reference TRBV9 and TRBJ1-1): DSGVTQTPKHLITATGQRVTLRCSPRSGDLSVYWYQQSLDQGLQFLIQYYNGEERAKGNILERFSAQQFPDLHSELNLSSLELGDSALYFCASTQGENTEAFFGQGTRLTVV.

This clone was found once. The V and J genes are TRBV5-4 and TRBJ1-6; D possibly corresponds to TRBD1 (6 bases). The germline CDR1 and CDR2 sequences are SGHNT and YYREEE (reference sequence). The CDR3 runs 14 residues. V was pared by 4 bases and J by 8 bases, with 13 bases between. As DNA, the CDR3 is TGTGCCAGCAGCCCGAGGGGGGGCGATTCACCCCTCCACTTT. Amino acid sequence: CASSPRGGDSPLHF.

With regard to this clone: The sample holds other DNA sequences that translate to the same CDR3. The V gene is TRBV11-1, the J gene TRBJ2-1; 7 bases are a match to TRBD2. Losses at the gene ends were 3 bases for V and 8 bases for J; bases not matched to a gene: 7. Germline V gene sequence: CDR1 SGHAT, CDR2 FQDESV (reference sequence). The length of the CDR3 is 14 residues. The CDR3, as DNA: TGTGCCAGCAGCTTTGCGGGAGCATGGGATGAGCAGTTCTTC. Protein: CASSFAGAWDEQFF.

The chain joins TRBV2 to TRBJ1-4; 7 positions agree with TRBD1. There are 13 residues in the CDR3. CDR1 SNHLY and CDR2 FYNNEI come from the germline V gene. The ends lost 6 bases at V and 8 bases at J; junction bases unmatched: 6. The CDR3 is CASSGQVHEKLFF. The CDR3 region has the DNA TGTGCCAGCAGCGGACAGGTGCACGAAAAACTGTTTTTT.

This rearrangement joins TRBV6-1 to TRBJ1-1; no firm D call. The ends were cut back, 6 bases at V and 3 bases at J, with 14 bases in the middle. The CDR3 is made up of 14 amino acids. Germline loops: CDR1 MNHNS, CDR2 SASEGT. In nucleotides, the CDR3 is TGTGCCAGCAGGACCAGAGGAGGCGACACTGAAGCTTTCTTT. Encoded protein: CASRTRGGDTEAFF.

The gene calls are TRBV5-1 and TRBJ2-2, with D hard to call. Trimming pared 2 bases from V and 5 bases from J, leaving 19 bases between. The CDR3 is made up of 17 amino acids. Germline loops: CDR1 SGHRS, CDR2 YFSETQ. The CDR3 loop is CASSLLIDNSQTGELFF. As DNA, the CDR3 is TGCGCCAGCAGCTTACTAATCGATAACTCCCAGACCGGGGAGCTGTTTTTT. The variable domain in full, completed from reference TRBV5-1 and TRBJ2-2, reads KAGVTQTPRYLIKTRGQQVTLSCSPISGHRSVSWYQQTPGQGLQFLFEYFSETQRNKGNFPGRFSGRQFSNSRSEMNVSTLELGDSALYLCASSLLIDNSQTGELFFGEGSRLTVL.

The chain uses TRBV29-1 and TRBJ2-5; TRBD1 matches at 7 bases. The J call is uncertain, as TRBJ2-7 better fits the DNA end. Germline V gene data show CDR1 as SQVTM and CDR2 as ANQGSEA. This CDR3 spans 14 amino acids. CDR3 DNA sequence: TGCAGCGTTGCCCCTTTGACAGGGTCTAACGAGCAGTACTTC. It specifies CSVAPLTGSNEQYF.

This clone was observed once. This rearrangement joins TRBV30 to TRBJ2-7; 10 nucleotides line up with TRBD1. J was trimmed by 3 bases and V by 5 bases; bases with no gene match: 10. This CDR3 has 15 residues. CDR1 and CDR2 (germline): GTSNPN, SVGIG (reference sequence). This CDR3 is CAWEAGTGAIYEQYF. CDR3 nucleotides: TGTGCCTGGGAGGCCGGGACAGGGGCCATCTACGAGCAGTACTTC. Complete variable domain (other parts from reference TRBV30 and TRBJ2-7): SQTIHQWPATLVQPVGSPLSLECTVEGTSNPNLYWYRQAAGRGLQLLFYSVGIGQISSEVPQNLSASRPQDRQFILSSKKLLLSDSGFYLCAWEAGTGAIYEQYFGPGTRLTVT.

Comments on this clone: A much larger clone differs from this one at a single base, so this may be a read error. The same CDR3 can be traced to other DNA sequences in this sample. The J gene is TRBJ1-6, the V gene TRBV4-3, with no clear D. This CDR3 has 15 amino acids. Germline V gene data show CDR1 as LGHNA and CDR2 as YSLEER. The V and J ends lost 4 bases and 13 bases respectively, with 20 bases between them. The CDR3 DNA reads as TGCGCCAGCAGCCTTAACCGGGAGCTAACATCCCCCCTCCACTTT. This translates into CASSLNRELTSPLHF.

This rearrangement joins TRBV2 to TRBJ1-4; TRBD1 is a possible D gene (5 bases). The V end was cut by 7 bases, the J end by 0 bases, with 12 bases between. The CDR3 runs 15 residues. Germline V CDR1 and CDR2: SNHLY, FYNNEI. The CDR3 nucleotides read TGTGCCAGCAACAAAGGGGTTTCAACTAATGAAAAACTGTTTTTT. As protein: CASNKGVSTNEKLFF.

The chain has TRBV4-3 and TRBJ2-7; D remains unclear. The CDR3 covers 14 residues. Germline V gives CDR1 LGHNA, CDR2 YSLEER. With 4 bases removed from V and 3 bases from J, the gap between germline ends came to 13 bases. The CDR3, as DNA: TGCGCCAGCAGCCGAGATGTTGGCCTCTACGAGCAGTACTTC. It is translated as CASSRDVGLYEQYF.

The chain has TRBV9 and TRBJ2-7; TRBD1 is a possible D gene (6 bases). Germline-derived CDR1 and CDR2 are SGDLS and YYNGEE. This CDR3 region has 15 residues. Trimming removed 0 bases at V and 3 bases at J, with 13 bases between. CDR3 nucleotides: TGTGCCAGCAGCGTAGATCTGGGGGCCAGCTACGAGCAGTACTTC. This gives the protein CASSVDLGASYEQYF.

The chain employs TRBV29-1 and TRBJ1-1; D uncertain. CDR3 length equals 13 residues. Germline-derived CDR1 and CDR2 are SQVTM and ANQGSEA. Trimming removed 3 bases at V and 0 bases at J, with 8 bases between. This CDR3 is CSVDTEMNTEAFF. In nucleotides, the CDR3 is TGCAGCGTTGATACAGAAATGAACACTGAAGCTTTCTTT.

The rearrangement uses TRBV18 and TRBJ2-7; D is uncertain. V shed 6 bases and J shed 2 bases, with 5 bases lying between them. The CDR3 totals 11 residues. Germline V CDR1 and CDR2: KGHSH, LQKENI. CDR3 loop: CASSRAYEQYF. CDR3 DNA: TGTGCCAGCTCCCGAGCCTACGAGCAGTACTTC.